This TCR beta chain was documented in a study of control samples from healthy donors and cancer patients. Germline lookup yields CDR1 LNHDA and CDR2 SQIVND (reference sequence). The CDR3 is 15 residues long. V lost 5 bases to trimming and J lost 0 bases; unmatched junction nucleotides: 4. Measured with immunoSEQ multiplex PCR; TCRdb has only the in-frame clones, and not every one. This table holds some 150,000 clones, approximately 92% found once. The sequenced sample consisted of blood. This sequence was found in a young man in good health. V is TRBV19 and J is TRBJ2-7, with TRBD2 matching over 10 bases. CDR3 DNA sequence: TGTGCCAGTAGTCCTATAGCGGGGGGCTCCTACGAGCAGTACTTC. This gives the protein CASSPIAGGSYEQYF.